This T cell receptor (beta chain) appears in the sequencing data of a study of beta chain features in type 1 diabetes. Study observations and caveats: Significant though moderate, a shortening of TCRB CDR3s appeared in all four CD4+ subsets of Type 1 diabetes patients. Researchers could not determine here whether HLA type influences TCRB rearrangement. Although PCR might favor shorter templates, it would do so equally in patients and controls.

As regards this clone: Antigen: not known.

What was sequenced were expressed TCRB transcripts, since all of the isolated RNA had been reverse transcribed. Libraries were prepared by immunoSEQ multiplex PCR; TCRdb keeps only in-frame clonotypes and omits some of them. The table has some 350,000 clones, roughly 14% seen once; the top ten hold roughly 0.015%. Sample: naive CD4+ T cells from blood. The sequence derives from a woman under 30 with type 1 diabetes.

Here the CDR3 DNA reads TGTGCCAGCAGCTTGATACTGCGGACAGGGACCTACAATGAGCAGTTCTTC. It is translated as CASSLILRTGTYNEQFF. This chain joins TRBV11-2 and TRBJ2-1; 8 bases are shared with TRBD1. The CDR3 is made up of 17 amino acids. The germline V gene has CDR1 SGHAT and CDR2 FQNNGV. With V trimmed by 3 bases and J by 2 bases, 9 bases remained unmatched.